This record covers a single T cell receptor beta chain. The data belong to a study of T-cell memory formation after mild COVID-19. TCRdb reprocessed the 5' RACE reads via MiXCR and lists one record per CDR3 protein. There are about 45,000 distinct CDR3 sequences in the sample; 6% to 8% occur only once, and about 1.4% lies in the top ten. The source of this sequence is a man aged 18 to 29 who had mild COVID-19 (a few samples of this study predate the infection). Cell type and time point are not known. The sample consisted of PBMCs or a T cell subset sorted from them (not recorded which).

The CDR3 DNA reads TGTGCCAGCAGCTTAGAAGGGGGCTGGTCCTACAATGAGCAGTTCTTC. It is translated as CASSLEGGWSYNEQFF. V is TRBV7-2 and J is TRBJ2-1, with TRBD1 matching over 7 bases. The CDR3 contains 16 residues. V lost 1 base and J lost 1; bases outside the gene matches: 4. In germline, CDR1 is SGHTA, CDR2 FQGNSA.